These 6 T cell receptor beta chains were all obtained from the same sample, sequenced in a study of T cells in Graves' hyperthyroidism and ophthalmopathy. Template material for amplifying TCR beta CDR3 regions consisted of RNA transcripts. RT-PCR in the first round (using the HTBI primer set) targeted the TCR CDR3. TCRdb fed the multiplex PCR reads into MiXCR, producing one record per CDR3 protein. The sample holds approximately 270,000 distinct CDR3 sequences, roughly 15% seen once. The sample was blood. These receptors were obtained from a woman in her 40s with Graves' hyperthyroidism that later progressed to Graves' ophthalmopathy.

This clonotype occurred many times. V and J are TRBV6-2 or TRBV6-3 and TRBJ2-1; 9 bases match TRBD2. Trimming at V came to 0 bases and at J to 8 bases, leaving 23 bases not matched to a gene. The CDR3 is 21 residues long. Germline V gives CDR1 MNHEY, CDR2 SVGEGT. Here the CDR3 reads CASSYSFEGLPAGGPVDEQFF. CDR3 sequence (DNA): TGTGCCAGCAGTTACTCGTTCGAGGGGCTCCCTGCGGGAGGGCCTGTCGATGAGCAGTTCTTC.

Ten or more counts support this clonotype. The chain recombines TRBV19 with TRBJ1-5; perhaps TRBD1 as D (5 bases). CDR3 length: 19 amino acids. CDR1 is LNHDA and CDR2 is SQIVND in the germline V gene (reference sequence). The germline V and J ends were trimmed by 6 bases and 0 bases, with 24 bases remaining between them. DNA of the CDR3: TGTGCCAGTAGACGACAGAGCCCCGTCTCTCCTTATAGCAATCAGCCCCAGCATTTT. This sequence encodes CASRRQSPVSPYSNQPQHF.

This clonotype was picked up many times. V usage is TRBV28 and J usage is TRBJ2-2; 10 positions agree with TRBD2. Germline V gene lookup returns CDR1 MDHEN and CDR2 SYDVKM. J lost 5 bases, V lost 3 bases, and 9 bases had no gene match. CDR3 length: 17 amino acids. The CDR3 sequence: CASSFHASGRGTGELFF. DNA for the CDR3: TGTGCCAGCAGTTTTCACGCTAGCGGGAGAGGAACCGGGGAGCTGTTTTTT.

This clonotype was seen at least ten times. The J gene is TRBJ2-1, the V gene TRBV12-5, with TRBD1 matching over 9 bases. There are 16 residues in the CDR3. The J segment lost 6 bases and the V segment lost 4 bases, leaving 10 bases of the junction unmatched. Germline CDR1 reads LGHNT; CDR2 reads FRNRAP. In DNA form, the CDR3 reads TGTGCTAGTGGTTCCCTGACAGGGGGAACCCTCAATGAGCAGTTCTTC. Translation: CASGSLTGGTLNEQFF.

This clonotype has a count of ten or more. The CDR3 DNA reads as TGTGCCAGCAGCCCACCTACAGAGCTTAGCACAGATACGCAGTATTTT. Its protein product is CASSPPTELSTDTQYF. The chain has TRBV11-2 and TRBJ2-3; D not certain. The CDR3 loop spans 16 amino acids. V was shortened by 5 bases and J by 0 bases, with 15 bases between the two germline ends. Looked up from germline, CDR1 is SGHAT and CDR2 is FQNNGV.

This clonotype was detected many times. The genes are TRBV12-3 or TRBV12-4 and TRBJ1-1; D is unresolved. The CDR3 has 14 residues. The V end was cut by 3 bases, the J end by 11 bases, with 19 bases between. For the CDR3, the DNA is TGTGCCAGCAGTTTGGCTCTCAGGTCCGGGCGGGCTTTCTTT. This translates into CASSLALRSGRAFF.